The sample holds a few counts of the clone carrying this TCR beta chain. Antigen specificity is unknown. The record originates from a study of regulatory T cells in long-lasting Graves disease. V shed 2 bases, J shed 5 bases, and the junction held 8 bases outside the gene matches. There are 17 residues in the CDR3. The V gene's germline CDR1 is MNHEY and CDR2 SVGAGI. As for time point: newly diagnosed GD, antithyroid drugs for less than 3 months. Isolated PBMC RNA provided the starting material for the TCR library. The TCR beta library used iRepertoire HTBI primers with Arm-PCR amplification of CDR3. Each CDR3 protein is one row after TCRdb ran MiXCR on the multiplex PCR reads. The table lists about 400,000 distinct CDR3 sequences, roughly 16% of them singletons, with around 21% in the top ten. Study-wide findings and caveats: The study found persistent patients shared more public clonotypes (around 2,500) than new patients (approximately 870).

These same records also appear under a second study, on T cells in Graves' hyperthyroidism and ophthalmopathy.

The sequencing used peripheral blood mononuclear cells (PBMCs), collected at new diagnosis, from a patient treated with antithyroid drugs. The gene calls are TRBV6-5 and TRBJ1-3, with 11 nucleotides matching TRBD1. This clonotype originated in a woman aged 18-30 years with Graves disease. DNA of the CDR3: TGTGCCAGCAGTTACCGCGGACAGGGGGCCGGGAGAAACACCATATATTTT. Translating gives CASSYRGQGAGRNTIYF.